This passage covers 18 T cell receptor beta chains from one sample sequenced in a study of Ad26.COV2.S vaccination and SARS-CoV-2 variants. Treatment noted: about 20 received Ad26.COV2.S at low or high dose, single or two shots; about 5 received placebo; per-sample allocation not given. The samples date from day 63 after the first vaccine or placebo injection. The repertoire was sequenced with immunoSEQ multiplex PCR; TCRdb's copy has only in-frame clones and lacks some. This sample carries a few hundred thousand clones, roughly 88% of them seen once, and the ten largest clones take about 4.4%. The sample in question was peripheral blood, obtained in a trial of Ad26.COV2.S vaccine versus placebo. The source of these receptors is a person between 18 and 65 years old who received the Ad26.COV2.S COVID-19 vaccine or a placebo.

The chain recombines TRBV4-2 with TRBJ2-1; 7 nucleotides line up with TRBD1. Germline loops: CDR1 LGHNA, CDR2 YNFKEQ. J gave up 9 bases and V 2 bases, and 4 bases lay outside the gene matches. This CDR3 comprises 13 residues. CDR3 residues: CASSQTGDLEQFF. CDR3 DNA sequence: TGTGCCAGCAGCCAAACAGGGGATCTTGAGCAGTTCTTC.

On this clone itself: The identical CDR3 is also encoded by other nucleotide sequences in the sample. The chain joins TRBV24-1 to TRBJ2-5, with 9 bases lining up with TRBD1. CDR1 and CDR2 from the germline V gene are KGHDR and SFDVKD. With V trimmed by 3 bases and J by 4 bases, 5 bases remained unmatched. The length of the CDR3 is 15 residues. The DNA of the CDR3 is TGTGCCACCAGTGATCCGGGACAGGGAGGAGAGACCCAGTACTTC. It encodes CATSDPGQGGETQYF.

Here the CDR3 reads CASSPASYRETQYF. The CDR3 DNA reads TGTGCCAGCAGTCCTGCCAGCTACCGGGAGACCCAGTACTTC. The chain combines TRBV6-6 with TRBJ2-5; no reliable D call. Germline V gene data show CDR1 as MNHNY and CDR2 as SVGAGI (reference sequence). This CDR3 spans 14 amino acids. V shed 5 bases and J shed 5 bases, with 15 bases lying between them.

The sample holds one count of this clone. This chain links TRBV25-1 with TRBJ2-5; D is possibly TRBD1 (6 bases). V dropped 3 bases and J dropped 3 bases, with 11 bases sitting between them. This CDR3 is built from 14 residues. Germline V lookup: CDR1 MGHDK, CDR2 SYGVNS. The CDR3 sequence is CASSDPGQKETQYF. CDR3 in DNA: TGTGCCAGCAGTGACCCAGGACAGAAAGAGACCCAGTACTTC.

The V gene is TRBV9, the J gene TRBJ2-3; 8 bases align to TRBD2. Germline CDR1 is SGDLS and CDR2 is YYNGEE. CDR3 length: 18 residues. Germline trimming cut 0 bases from V and 4 bases from J; bases unmatched to any gene: 13. The CDR3 DNA reads TGTGCCAGCAGCGTAGATGCCGGGAGGGCCGGGAGGGCAGATACGCAGTATTTT. This translates into CASSVDAGRAGRADTQYF.

The CDR3 loop is CASSQVIAGPYEQYF. CDR3 nucleotides: TGTGCCAGCAGCCAAGTTATAGCCGGTCCCTACGAGCAGTACTTC. The chain uses TRBV3-1 (or the pseudogene TRBV3-2) and TRBJ2-7; D not resolved. Germline V gives CDR1 LGHDT, CDR2 YNNKEL (reference sequence). This CDR3 is 15 amino acids long. V was shortened by 1 base and J by 2 bases, with 12 bases between the two germline ends.

CDR3 protein: CASSGTGTVELGANVLTF. The DNA for the CDR3 is TGCGCCAGCAGCGGCACCGGGACAGTGGAACTTGGGGCCAACGTCCTGACTTTC. V usage is TRBV5-1 and J usage is TRBJ2-6, with 7 positions matching TRBD1. Germline V CDR1 and CDR2: SGHRS, YFSETQ. The CDR3 has 18 amino acids. The V segment lost 4 bases and the J segment 3 bases; nucleotides outside the gene matches: 13.

The chain links TRBV30 to TRBJ2-1, with 7 bases fitting TRBD2. The length of the CDR3 is 15 residues. V lost 4 bases, J lost 4 bases, and 10 bases stayed unmatched. Germline V gene lookup returns CDR1 GTSNPN and CDR2 SVGIG (reference sequence). CDR3 loop: CAWTSRLAVYNEQFF. CDR3 nucleotides: TGTGCCTGGACGTCAAGGCTAGCGGTTTACAATGAGCAGTTCTTC.

The chain carries TRBV10-3 and TRBJ2-5; 9 bases agree with TRBD1. V dropped 6 bases and J dropped 5; count of bases not matched to a gene: 10. The CDR3 contains 15 residues. The germline CDR1 and CDR2 sequences are ENHRY and SYGVKD. CDR3 in amino acids: CAISDRGAPRETQYF. DNA for the CDR3: TGTGCCATCAGCGACAGGGGGGCCCCTAGGGAGACCCAGTACTTC.

V gene TRBV29-1 combines with J gene TRBJ2-3; D might be TRBD2 (7 bases). Trimming removed 8 bases at V and 6 bases at J, with 15 bases between. CDR3 length equals 12 residues. Germline V gives CDR1 SQVTM, CDR2 ANQGSEA. CDR3 nucleotide sequence: TGCAGCATGGGGGGGGCAGGCGATACGCAGTATTTT. This translates into CSMGGAGDTQYF.

The V and J genes are TRBV18 and TRBJ1-1; weak D call: TRBD1 (5 bases). Germline CDR1 reads KGHSH; CDR2 reads LQKENI. The CDR3 runs 15 residues. Trimming left V 2 bases short and J 1 base short, with 11 bases between. CDR3 sequence: CASSPNGGGNTEAFF. DNA of the CDR3: TGTGCCAGCTCACCAAATGGGGGGGGGAACACTGAAGCTTTCTTT.

This chain connects TRBV29-1 to TRBJ2-7; D could derive from TRBD1 or TRBD2 (6 bases each). The CDR3 spans 15 residues. Trimming removed 3 bases at V and 4 bases at J, with 19 bases between. Germline assignment: CDR1 SQVTM and CDR2 ANQGSEA. The CDR3 DNA sequence: TGCAGCGTTGAGATGGTCGGGGGCGCGGGGTACGAGCAGTACTTC. Protein sequence: CSVEMVGGAGYEQYF.

This clone was counted between two and nine times. This chain connects TRBV5-1 to TRBJ1-1; D remains unclear. V was clipped by 5 bases and J by 5 bases, with 7 bases between them. The germline V gene has CDR1 SGHRS and CDR2 YFSETQ. The CDR3 is 11 amino acids. CDR3 sequence: CASRSATEAFF. DNA of the CDR3: TGCGCCAGCAGGTCCGCGACTGAAGCTTTCTTT.

The J gene is TRBJ2-7, the V gene TRBV5-6; D may be TRBD1 or TRBD2 (5 bases each). Trimming cost V 4 bases and J 2 bases, with 13 bases left between them. The length of the CDR3 is 14 residues. CDR1 and CDR2 from the germline V gene are SGHDT and YYEEEE. DNA of the CDR3: TGTGCCAGCAGCCCGAGGGGTCTCGCCTACGAGCAGTACTTC. Amino acid sequence: CASSPRGLAYEQYF.

This clone was seen only once. The rearrangement uses TRBV3-1 (or the pseudogene TRBV3-2) and TRBJ1-1; unclear D gene. Germline V gives CDR1 LGHDT, CDR2 YNNKEL (reference sequence). This CDR3 is built from 16 residues. V lost 0 bases and J 4 bases, leaving 15 bases between the germline ends. The CDR3 nucleotides are TGTGCCAGCAGCCAAGAGTCGATGGCCGCGGCCACTGAAGCTTTCTTT. This gives the protein CASSQESMAAATEAFF.

The J gene is TRBJ2-2, the V gene TRBV5-4; D remains ambiguous. Trimming took 4 bases from V and 0 from J, leaving 10 bases between them. This CDR3 is built from 15 residues. Germline CDR1 and CDR2: SGHNT and YYREEE (reference sequence). CDR3 in DNA: TGTGCCAGCAGCCTCCGGGCCTCGAACACCGGGGAGCTGTTTTTT. Protein product: CASSLRASNTGELFF. The full variable domain, in which reference TRBV5-4 and TRBJ2-2 provide the parts outside the CDR3, is ETGVTQSPTHLIKTRGQQVTLRCSSQSGHNTVSWYQQALGQGPQFIFQYYREEENGRGNFPPRFSGLQFPNYSSELNVNALELDDSALYLCASSLRASNTGELFFGEGSRLTVL.

The V call is TRBV9, the J call TRBJ1-4, with unresolved D. The germline CDR1 and CDR2 sequences are SGDLS and YYNGEE. The V end lost 3 bases, the J end lost 8 bases, and 14 bases lay between the germline ends. The CDR3 runs to 14 residues. In nucleotides, the CDR3 is TGTGCCAGCAGCGAGGGCTCCGTTCGCGAAAAACTGTTTTTT. Translating gives CASSEGSVREKLFF.

The V and J genes are TRBV11-2 and TRBJ1-1, with D possibly matching TRBD1 (5 bases). Trimming removed 0 bases at V and 3 bases at J, with 5 bases between. Germline values: CDR1 SGHAT, CDR2 FQNNGV. This CDR3 region has 13 residues. CDR3 loop: CASSLDRDTEAFF. The CDR3 coding sequence is TGTGCCAGCAGCTTAGACAGGGACACTGAAGCTTTCTTT.